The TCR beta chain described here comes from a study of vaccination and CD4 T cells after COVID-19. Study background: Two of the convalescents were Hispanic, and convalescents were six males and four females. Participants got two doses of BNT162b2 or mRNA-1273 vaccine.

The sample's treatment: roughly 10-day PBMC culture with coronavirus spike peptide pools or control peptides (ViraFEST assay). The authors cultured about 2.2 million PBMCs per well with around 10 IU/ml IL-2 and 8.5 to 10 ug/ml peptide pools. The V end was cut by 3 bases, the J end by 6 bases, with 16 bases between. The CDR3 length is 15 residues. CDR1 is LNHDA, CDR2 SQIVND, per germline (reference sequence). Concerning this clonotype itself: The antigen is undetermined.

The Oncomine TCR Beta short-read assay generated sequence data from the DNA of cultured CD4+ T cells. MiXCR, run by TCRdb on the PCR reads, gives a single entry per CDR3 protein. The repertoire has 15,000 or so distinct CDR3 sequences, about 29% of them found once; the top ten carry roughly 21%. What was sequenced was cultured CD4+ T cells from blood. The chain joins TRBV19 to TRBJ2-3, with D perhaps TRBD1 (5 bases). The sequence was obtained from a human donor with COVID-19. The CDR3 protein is CASSIRIQGPDTQYF. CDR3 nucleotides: TGTGCCAGTAGTATCAGGATCCAGGGCCCGGATACGCAGTATTTT. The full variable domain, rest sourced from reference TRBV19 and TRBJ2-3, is DGGITQSPKYLFRKEGQNVTLSCEQNLNHDAMYWYRQDPGQGLRLIYYSQIVNDFQKGDIAEGYSVSREKKESFPLTVTSAQKNPTAFYLCASSIRIQGPDTQYFGPGTRLTVL.